Listed here is a single T cell receptor (beta chain). No cognate antigen has been identified for it. The junction shows a germline mismatch at one end, possibly a read error. In total, approximately 690 healthy bone marrow donors made up the cohort. All cohort members were sampled while nominally healthy, although unrecorded immune exposures were likely present. The donor was CMV seropositive and belonged to the group of 250 to 300 seropositive cohort members. A peripheral blood sample was provided by each donor, and peripheral blood mononuclear cells were used for TCR beta sequencing. Genomic DNA extraction from the blood cell samples was performed with the Qiagen DNeasy Blood Extraction Kit. From a lookup of the germline V gene (reference sequence), CDR1 and CDR2 are SSHAT and FNYEAQ. The CDR3 starts with the cysteine, ends with the phenylalanine, and has 14 residues. Of the read, only the CDR3 DNA is kept; its 42 bases are in frame from base 1.

The sample is drawn from a study of cytomegalovirus exposure and HLA in healthy donors listed by TCRdb under 2017. About the investigation overall: An earlier analysis of about 530 of the donors reported under 300 Gb of sequence data and around 100 million unique TCR beta sequences obtained from about 170 million T cells. Among about 390 genotyped donors of the cohort, an average of roughly 240,000 unique TCR beta nucleotide sequences were sequenced per donor, 15% to 20% of them non-productive. The study used immunosequencing to profile the T cell repertoires of 666 subjects and linked those repertoires to cytomegalovirus serostatus. In addition to the first cohort of several hundred subjects, a separate validation cohort of under 150 different subjects was used. To study patterns of TCR occurrence, a later analysis re-analyzed previously published TCR beta repertoires from 666 donors and added high-resolution HLA genotyping. Genome-wide SNP genotypes for about 55% of the roughly 670 donors were used in a later genetic analysis, which treated that subset as a discovery cohort. Among the 398 genotyped donors, around 81% belonged to the genetic ancestry cluster associated with self-reported Caucasian donors. An earlier analysis of about 620 of the donors applied high-throughput TCR beta sequencing to assess whether each TCR beta V gene segment acted as functional or pseudogenic. Every discovery cohort repertoire had been produced on one sequencing platform. Roughly five DR-DQ haplotypes were handled as single units for association and clustering, since linkage in the cohort was strong. The number of typed donors differed by locus: about 620-640 for A, B, C, DRB1 and DQB1; 500 to 550 for DQA1; 600 to 610 for DPA1; and about 450 for DPB1. Donor age, sex, ethnicity and CMV serostatus were compiled alongside the repertoire data. HLA typing included class I and class II loci at four-digit resolution. In the later analysis, no new phenotypic data were used to find candidate immune exposures; instead, reliance was placed on TCR beta sequences and their occurrence across donors. An early release covering more than 500 HLA-typed donors comprised approximately 290 gigabases of sequencing data and around 80 million unique TCR sequences. The study was designed to test whether signatures of past pathogen exposure could be identified by cataloging public T cell receptors. The study combined high-throughput TCR immunosequencing, statistical association of individual TCRs with disease status, and machine learning to predict cytomegalovirus infection status. The investigation overall reported the following: Linkage disequilibrium might explain the correlated functional status among segregating V segments, but an unknown experimental factor could not be ruled out. Because HLA typing was missing for some donors at each locus, association tests included only the typed subset. Most TCR sequences were seen in very few donors, while some public TCRs were found in many individuals. Roughly uniform sequencing depth across donors was assumed in presence/absence analyses, although this assumption may not hold. A later analysis associated 16,951 TCR beta sequences with specific HLA alleles at a false discovery rate of 0.05. For the cohort, immune exposure information was limited to CMV serostatus. In vitro tests confirmed that a few of the cytomegalovirus-associated TCR beta chains recognize cytomegalovirus antigens. In an earlier analysis of approximately 590 of the donors, most TCR beta V segments appeared in productive rearrangements about 87% or about 30% of the time, broadly matching IMGT annotations. Most CMV-associated TCR beta chains appeared to be HLA-restricted in a later analysis, and the HLA associations seemed to be driven largely by CMV exposure. The sequencing pipeline was judged likely to have produced a cluster of highly shared sequence variants as a technical artifact. A further reported finding was that TCR beta sequences accurately predicted the HLA-A and HLA-B alleles for most subjects in the first cohort. The study listed 150 to 200 TCR beta chains as associated with cytomegalovirus. According to a later analysis, TCR association rates differed among HLA loci, with DRB1 alleles showing the most associated TCRs and HLA-C alleles showing the fewest. A later analysis reported that several top co-occurrence clusters appeared linked to parvovirus B19, influenza, CMV and Epstein-Barr virus. The authors suggested that the approach could potentially be generalized to other disease states and immunological phenotypes. When HLA alleles, especially DR and DQ, strongly co-occurred, attributing TCR associations to individual alleles was difficult. A later genetic analysis reported fewer N-insertions in productive TCRs among donors in an Asian-associated ancestry cluster than the roughly 650-donor mean. In a later analysis, HLA-associated TCR beta chains showed more clonal expansion and lower generation probabilities than non-associated chains that were equally common. Because the 87-base-pair reads could not distinguish some IMGT-functional V segments, including TRBV6-2 and TRBV6-3, those segments were excluded. In a later genetic analysis, a missense DCLRE1C variant was associated with V-gene and J-gene trimming of TCR beta chains, and the association was replicated in an independent cohort. The cohort was sequenced for TCR beta chains only, and without alpha or paired-chain data the features that could be detected were limited. The earlier analysis of 587 of the donors excluded seventeen rarely observed V segments, including chromosome 9 orphons, because counts were too low. The classifier was reported to diagnose cytomegalovirus status with high specificity and sensitivity in both the original and validation cohorts.

Library prep was done by the immunoSEQ multiplex PCR assay. The multiplex PCR relied on a mix of 60 forward primers for TCR Vbeta segments and 13 reverse primers for TCR Jbeta segments. The CDR3 region of rearranged TCR beta genes was amplified from genomic DNA with a multiplex PCR assay. The amplified TCR beta libraries were sequenced on the Illumina HiSeq System as 87-base-pair reads. The authors' pipeline ran thus. A later analysis counted approximately 76 million unique TCR beta chains across the 640 or so repertoires, and some 12 million of these chains were shared by at least two donors. A nearest-neighbor algorithm error-corrected the raw reads and collapsed the reads into unique sequences, merging closely related sequences to remove PCR and sequencing errors. Alignment of CDR3 sequences to IMGT reference sequences was used to assign V, D and J gene segments. Each retained sequence needed at least a six-nucleotide match to both a V gene segment and a J gene segment. A rearrangement counted as productive if the CDR3 had no stop codons and remained in frame with V and J, and every other rearrangement counted as non-productive. Following IMGT convention, CDR3 was defined as the stretch from the second conserved V-encoded cysteine to the conserved J-encoded phenylalanine. The earlier analysis of approximately 500 of the donors excluded sequences that lacked an unambiguous match to a single V gene segment. An earlier analysis of 500 to 700 of the donors classified V segments as functional when productive rearrangements were above 56.7% and as segregating when the standard deviation between donors was above 5%. A statistical classification framework was built to diagnose cytomegalovirus status from the catalog of TCR beta chain sequences. A later analysis assigned V and J genes by comparing TCR nucleotide sequences with IMGT/GENE-DB human TR gene sequences. The TCRdist pipeline was used in a later analysis to assign CDR3 sequences and most-parsimonious VDJ recombination scenarios. In a later analysis, every TCR beta chain was defined by the combination of its CDR3 amino acid sequence and its V-gene family, and reads without a unique V-gene family were dropped. To address suspected cross-contamination and a sequencing artifact, a later analysis removed 592 highly shared, low-generation-probability nucleotide sequences. In a later analysis, a clonal expansion index for each public chain was calculated from normalized within-repertoire ranks of inferred template counts. In a later analysis, generation probabilities were computed using a VDJ recombination model fitted to out-of-frame rearrangements, and the results were checked against IGoR. In a later analysis, TCR-TCR, TCR-HLA and TCR-CMV co-occurrence was scored with hypergeometric tests, and a repertoire-size bias correction was applied to TCR pairs. False discovery rates were estimated in a later analysis by permuting HLA or CMV assignments 20 times. In a later analysis, co-occurring TCRs were grouped using DBSCAN, and TCRdist sequence similarity was added for clustering within HLA-allele-positive subsets. Repertoires with fewer than 30,000 or more than 120,000 public chains, plus five repertoires with anomalous nucleotide sharing, were excluded from co-occurrence clustering. In its TCRdb copy, this immuneACCESS table keeps in-frame sequences only and misses some clones. Where compared with another copy, unresolved V genes explain less than half of these, and the others have no known cause. V, J and clone size were drawn from that table, and D and trimming were deduced from the DNA. This sample holds about 240,000 clones; approximately 81% were observed only once. The ten largest clones add up to almost 8% of the sample.

Recombination linked TRBV7-7 to TRBJ2-5; 7 middle bases align to TRBD1. The sample consisted of PBMCs. The clonotype comes from a woman aged 60-70 years in good health and CMV-seropositive. The DNA sequence reads TGTGCTAGCAGCCCGACAGGGCGAGGGGAGACCCAGTACTTC. Its coded protein is CASSPTGRGETQYF.